The entry below describes one T cell receptor (beta chain). This clone has just a few counts. The target of this receptor is not known. Per-base quality was not reported, and no clone a single base away is much larger than it. The collaborating institutions used their own protocols to collect whole blood in K2EDTA tubes. Collaborator samples were shipped for TCRbeta analysis as frozen whole blood, isolated PBMCs, or DNA extracted from either sample type. TCRbeta CDR3 regions were amplified from genomic DNA by means of the immunoSEQ Assay, a bias-controlled multiplex PCR. The study's own analysis went as follows. Within the assay, amplification of reference gene primers was used to estimate how many nucleated cells each sample contained. To quantify the absolute abundance of each unique TCRbeta CDR3 rearrangement, sequence reads were collapsed and filtered. For each sample, productive Simpson clonality was calculated as the square root of Simpson's diversity index across productive rearrangements. In its TCRdb copy, this immuneACCESS table keeps in-frame sequences only and misses some clones. Where compared with another copy, unresolved V genes explain less than half of these, and the others have no known cause. V and J calls plus clone size are reproduced from that table; the DNA served to infer D and trimming. For this sample the table gives around 42,000 clones, of which about 76% were detected only once. The ten largest clonotypes hold about 8.5% of the sample.

CDR1 and CDR2, looked up from the germline V gene (reference sequence), are MNHNY and SVGAGI. The CDR3 covers 14 residues, taking in both the cysteine and the phenylalanine. The sequence is cut down to CDR3 DNA, 42 bases in frame from base 1. The germline V end is reduced by 5 bases and the J end by 2 bases; junction bases left unmatched: 3. This specimen comes from a study of blood T cell repertoires in COVID-19 (dated by TCRdb to 2018 to 2020). Regarding the research as a whole: Samples from collaborators originated in the United States, Italy and Spain and spanned both the acute and convalescent phases of COVID-19. The material from the prospective study consisted of cDNA or gDNA derived from T cells, B-cell-depleted T cells, or PBMCs. Subjects who had been exposed to COVID-19, were actively infected with it, or had recovered from it provided the deeply sampled blood TCRbeta repertoires that made up the dataset. The repertoires were released in a freely available public database intended as a resource for research on the immune response to SARS-CoV-2. The samples were drawn from the first 160 participants of the ongoing ImmuneRACE study and from 950 to 1,500 subjects provided by 6 global collaborators. A de-identified subject ID, COVID-19 status, age in years and sex were almost always included in the sample metadata. Where available, HLA class I and class II types were taken from metadata supplied by the sample provider and were not determined by assay-based typing.

Points the paper makes about the study in general: How much clinical and demographic metadata was included differed by source and by participant, and the metadata was provided uncurated.

Recombination joined TRBV6-6 with TRBJ2-5, and 9 junction bases match TRBD2. The sequencing sample was made of peripheral blood. The receptor comes from a man between 70 and 80 years old with active or convalescent COVID-19. The CDR3 region: CASSGGGAQETQYF. The DNA sequence is TGTGCCAGCAGTGGCGGGGGGGCTCAAGAGACCCAGTACTTC.